A selection of T cell receptor beta chains follows, all from one sample in a study of shared T cell receptors in the human thymus. TCRdb's table, derived via immunoSEQ multiplex PCR, lists solely in-frame clones and lacks some. This sample has under 700,000 clones; about four fifths occur once, and the top ten carry roughly 0.013%. Separately, the same data were catalogued under a study of human thymus T cells.

Sequencing used thymocytes. The receptors come from a boy under two years old with a congenital heart defect. Each CDR3 is given without its conserved first and last residue.

TRBV4-2	TRBJ2-7	ASSQGPRQGAARSGYEQY
TRBV11-3	TRBJ1-4	ASSCPTGKGDEKLF
TRBV7-4	TRBJ2-2	ASRRTGGTGELF
TRBV28	TRBJ2-7	ASSFQGSYEQY
TRBV28	TRBJ2-7	ASRQTAQGLVSVAPPYEQY
TRBV27	TRBJ2-7	ASRPIGVRGRGYEQY
TRBV2	TRBJ1-2	ASRDPRASRDYGYT
TRBV14	TRBJ1-1	ASSQGGAINTEAF
TRBV11-3	TRBJ2-5	ASSLAETVSRRGETQY
TRBV19	TRBJ2-3	ASSFSDTQY
TRBV7-2	TRBJ2-7	ASSLGGRDSGHEQY
TRBV5-6	TRBJ2-1	ASSGSGQGLNEQF
TRBV7-2	TRBJ1-2	ASSLDRGGGGYT
TRBV7-2	TRBJ2-7	ASSQRLRIKTYEQY
TRBV2	TRBJ1-2	ASSRTGSTQSGYT
TRBV5-6	TRBJ2-7	ASSPPATSYEQY
TRBV5-1	TRBJ2-5	ASSFLNPGERERETQY
TRBV10-1	TRBJ2-4	ASGSPTGTKNIQY
TRBV18	TRBJ2-4	ASSPPEAAKNIQY
TRBV2	TRBJ1-1	ASSVAWANTEAF
TRBV14	TRBJ1-2	ASSRQPAGQGKDGYT
TRBV6-1	TRBJ2-1	ASSVRLAVKSSYNEQF
TRBV4-3	TRBJ1-1	ASSHRDWTVNTEAF
TRBV6-6	TRBJ2-5	ASSYSRRGKQETQY
TRBV5-6	TRBJ2-7	ASSLEVQGQYEQY
TRBV18	TRBJ2-7	ASTEGQGACEQY
TRBV4-3	TRBJ2-4	ASSPHLADGNIQY
TRBV28	TRBJ2-7	ASSLLDSYEQY
TRBV27	TRBJ2-1	ASSPLLDRERF
TRBV30	TRBJ2-1	AWTGGLSYNEQF
TRBV5-4	TRBJ2-3	ASSLGFKSTSGADTQY
TRBV30	TRBJ2-4	AWSVDSGSGTKNIQY
TRBV7-6	TRBJ2-1	ASTTKPSGTSGSRISLEQF
TRBV27	TRBJ1-4	ASSPRPGQEGKLF
TRBV4-1	TRBJ1-4	ASSQGTGVREKLF
TRBV7-2	TRBJ1-1	ASSWRQGRMNTEAF